At least ten counts were recorded for the clone carrying this T cell receptor (beta chain). These data come from a study of CD8 T cells in ankylosing spondylitis. The V end was cut by 2 bases, the J end by 0 bases, with 16 bases between. CDR1 and CDR2 from the germline V gene are LNHNV and YYDKDF (reference sequence). CDR3 length equals 17 residues. TCRdb fed the 5' RACE reads into MiXCR, producing one record per CDR3 protein. The data show 35,000 to 50,000 distinct CDR3 sequences, approximately 11% seen once. The source of this sequence is a male donor with ankylosing spondylitis or in good health (not recorded which). The source material was blood, either unsorted or a sorted T cell fraction (not recorded which). The chain links TRBV15 to TRBJ1-2; TRBD1 might be the D (5 bases). CDR3: CATSRPPGTASNYGYTF. The CDR3 nucleotides read TGTGCCACCAGCAGACCACCCGGGACCGCTTCTAACTATGGCTACACCTTC.